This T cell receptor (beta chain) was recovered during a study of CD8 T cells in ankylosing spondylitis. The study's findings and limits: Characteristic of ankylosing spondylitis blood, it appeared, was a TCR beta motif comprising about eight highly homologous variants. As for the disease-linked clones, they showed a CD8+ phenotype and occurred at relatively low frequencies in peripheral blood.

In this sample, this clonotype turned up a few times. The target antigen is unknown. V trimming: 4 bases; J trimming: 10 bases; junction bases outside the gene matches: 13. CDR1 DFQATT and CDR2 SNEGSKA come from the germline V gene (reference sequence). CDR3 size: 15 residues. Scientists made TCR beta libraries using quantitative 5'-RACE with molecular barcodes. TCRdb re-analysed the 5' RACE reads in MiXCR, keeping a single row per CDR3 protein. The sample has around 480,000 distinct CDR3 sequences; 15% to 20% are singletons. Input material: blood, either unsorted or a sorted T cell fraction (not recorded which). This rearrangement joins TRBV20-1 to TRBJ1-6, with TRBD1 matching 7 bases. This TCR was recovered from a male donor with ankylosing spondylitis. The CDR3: CSANSQGEIRSPLHF. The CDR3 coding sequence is TGCAGTGCTAACTCCCAGGGGGAAATTAGGTCACCCCTCCACTTT.